These 11 T cell receptor delta chains came from one sample sequenced in a study of γδ T cells in repeated Plasmodium falciparum infection. TCRdb reprocessed the multiplex PCR reads through CATT. This sample has over 45,000 delta-chain clones, with 1.6% found just once. Flow sorting of PBMC yielded separate Vgamma9/Vdelta2+ and Vdelta2-negative gammadelta T cell populations for bulk repertoire analysis. The sequenced sample was gamma-delta T cells from blood. These receptors were collected from a pool of human donors (malaria-infected and uninfected, not separated).

The sample holds many counts of this clone. The chain uses TRDV3 and TRDJ1; the match to TRDD3 covers 12 bases. The CDR3 loop spans 18 amino acids. The trim removed 2 bases at V and 0 bases at J, leaving 13 bases unmatched. Germline CDR1 reads TVYSNPD; CDR2 reads GDNSRS (reference sequence). The CDR3 reads CAFSTGGYFRVDTDKLIF. The CDR3 DNA reads TGTGCCTTTTCGACTGGGGGATACTTCAGAGTCGACACCGATAAACTCATCTTT.

This clone has just a few counts. A read error is likely here: a far larger clone is one base away. Other DNA sequences within the sample encode an identical CDR3. The chain uses TRDV1 and TRDJ1; 7 bases map to TRDD3. There are 17 residues in the CDR3. Germline V CDR1 and CDR2: TSWWSYY, QGS. J was trimmed by 2 bases and V by 1 base; bases with no gene match: 10. The chain's CDR3 is CALGERPPGDITDKLIF. DNA of the CDR3: TGTGCTCTTGGGGAACGGCCTCCAGGGGATATAACCGATAAACTCATCTTT.

The table lists this clone with a few counts. It differs at one base from a far larger clone, so likely a read error. Within the sample, other DNA sequences also encode this same CDR3. The J gene is TRDJ1, the V gene TRDV1; 13 bases map to TRDD3. TCRdb does not report a J gene; here it was assigned by matching the DNA to germline references. The CDR3 spans 25 residues. Per the germline V gene, CDR1 is TSWWSYY and CDR2 is QGS. Here the CDR3 reads CALGELKLLRLLGDTRIRKTDKLIF. Here the CDR3 DNA reads TGTGCTCTCGGGGAACTTAAACTCCTACGGTTACTGGGGGATACGCGTATCCGAAAGACCGATAAACTCATCTTT.

This clone was observed a handful of times. The protein recorded in TCRdb matches a much larger clone and deviates from this DNA's translation at residue 9, suggesting a read error; the protein here is obtained by translating the DNA. The chain combines TRDV1 with TRDJ1; unclear D gene. TCRdb lists no J gene, so it was determined here by aligning the DNA to germline. The CDR3 runs 17 residues. The V end lost 4 bases, the J end lost 0 bases, and 18 bases lay between the germline ends. Germline CDR1 is TSWWSYY and CDR2 is QGS. The CDR3: CALGGPSLAPYTDKLIF. The CDR3 region has the DNA TGTGCTCTTGGGGGACCTAGCTTAGCGCCGTACACCGATAAACTCATCTTT.

This clone was found a few times. For this DNA, TCRdb reports the protein of a much larger clone, which diverges at residue 5, most likely from a read error; the protein presented here is translated directly from the DNA. V and J are TRDV1 and TRDJ1; tentatively, D is TRDD3 (5 bases). The germline gives CDR1 TSWWSYY, CDR2 QGS. Between the trimmed V and J ends, which lost 6 bases and 2 bases, there was a span of 22 bases. The CDR3 runs 17 residues. The CDR3 reads CALGNFPSSWETDKLIF. CDR3 in DNA: TGTGCTCTTGGAAATTTCCCGTCCTCCTGGGAAACCGATAAACTCATCTTT.

A note on this clone: TCRdb's listed protein matches a much larger clone and diverges from this DNA's translation at residue 11, likely through a read error; the protein shown comes from the DNA. V is TRDV1 and J is TRDJ1, with TRDD2 as a possible D gene (6 bases). The CDR3 length is 20 residues. Trimming shortened V by 1 base and J by 0 bases, and 24 bases separated the two germline ends. Germline V CDR1 and CDR2: TSWWSYY, QGS. This chain's CDR3 is CALGEPPPTKGGLYTDKLIF. CDR3 DNA sequence: TGTGCTCTTGGGGAACCTCCTCCTACGAAGGGGGGTCTGTACACCGATAAACTCATCTTT.

This clone was recorded a few times. This chain joins TRDV1 and TRDJ1, with D maybe TRDD3 (5 bases). In the absence of a J gene in TCRdb, the DNA was matched to germline to assign it here. CDR1 and CDR2 from the germline V gene are TSWWSYY and QGS. There are 16 residues in the CDR3. V was shortened by 0 bases and J by 0 bases, with 11 bases between the two germline ends. The CDR3 here is CALGELEGGNTDKLIF. Written as DNA, the CDR3 is TGTGCTCTTGGGGAACTAGAAGGGGGCAACACCGATAAACTCATCTTT.

This clone was recorded a few times. For this DNA, TCRdb reports the protein of a much larger clone, which diverges at residue 18, most likely from a read error; the protein presented here is translated directly from the DNA. The chain recombines TRDV1 with TRDJ1, with TRDD3 identical over 10 bases. Here the J gene was assigned by germline matching of the DNA, as TCRdb has none. The CDR3 totals 22 residues. Germline V gene data show CDR1 as TSWWSYY and CDR2 as QGS. CDR3 sequence (DNA): TGTGCTCTTGGATGCCGTTCCTACTTTAAACACTGGGGGATTCCGGCCACCTATAAACTCATCTTT. It encodes CALGCRSYFKHWGIPATYKLIF.

This clone has just a few counts. It differs at one base from a far larger clone, so likely a read error. Other DNA sequences within the sample encode an identical CDR3. This chain connects TRDV1 to TRDJ1; the D call may be TRDD2 or TRDD3 (5 bases each). No J segment appears in TCRdb, so it was assigned here by matching the sequence to germline. This CDR3 is built from 23 residues. V was clipped by 2 bases and J by 2 bases, with 36 bases between them. CDR1 and CDR2 from the germline V gene are TSWWSYY and QGS. CDR3 coding DNA: TGTGCTCTTGGGGAATTTATCCCTACTGTCCCCCCCTACCGCGGGGGCACAACCGATAAACTCATCTTT. Translating it yields CALGEFIPTVPPYRGGTTDKLIF.

This clone was recorded many times. The genes are TRDV1 and TRDJ1; tentatively, D is TRDD3 (6 bases). The CDR3 consists of 17 residues. V was shortened by 0 bases and J by 10 bases, with 24 bases between the two germline ends. The germline V gene encodes CDR1 TSWWSYY and CDR2 QGS. The CDR3 coding sequence is TGTGCTCTTGGGGAACTAGACCCCGGGGATCTAAGTGAGGTACTCATCTTT. It encodes CALGELDPGDLSEVLIF.

This clone has more than one count but fewer than ten. TCRdb shows a much larger clone's protein in place of this DNA's translation, and the two differ at residue 14, likely through a read error; the protein shown is translated from the DNA. The J gene is TRDJ1, the V gene TRDV3, with D perhaps matching TRDD3 (7 bases). TCRdb is silent on the J gene; assignment here came from matching the DNA to germline. CDR3 length: 17 amino acids. In germline, CDR1 is TVYSNPD, CDR2 GDNSRS (reference sequence). CDR3 amino acids: CAFGPSPSLGATDRLIF. The CDR3 nucleotides read TGTGCCTTTGGCCCTTCCCCTTCCCTGGGGGCTACCGATAGACTCATCTTT.